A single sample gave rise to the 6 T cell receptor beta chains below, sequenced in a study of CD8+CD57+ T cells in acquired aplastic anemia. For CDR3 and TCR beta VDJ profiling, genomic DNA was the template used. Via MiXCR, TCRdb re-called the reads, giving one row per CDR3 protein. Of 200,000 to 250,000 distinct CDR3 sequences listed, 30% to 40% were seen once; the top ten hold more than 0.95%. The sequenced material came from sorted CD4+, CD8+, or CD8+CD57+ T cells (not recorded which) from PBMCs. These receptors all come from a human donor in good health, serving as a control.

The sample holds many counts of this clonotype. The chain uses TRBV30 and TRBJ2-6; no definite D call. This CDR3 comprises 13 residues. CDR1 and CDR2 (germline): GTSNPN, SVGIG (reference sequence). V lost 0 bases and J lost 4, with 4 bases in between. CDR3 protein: CAWSVQGANVLTF. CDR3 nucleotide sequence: TGTGCCTGGAGTGTACAGGGGGCCAACGTCCTGACTTTC.

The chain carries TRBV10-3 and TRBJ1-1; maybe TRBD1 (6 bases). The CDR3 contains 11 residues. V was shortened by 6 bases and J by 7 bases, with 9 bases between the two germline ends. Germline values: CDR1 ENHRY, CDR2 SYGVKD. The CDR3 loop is CAISGQFEAFF. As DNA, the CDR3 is TGTGCCATCAGCGGACAGTTTGAAGCTTTCTTT.

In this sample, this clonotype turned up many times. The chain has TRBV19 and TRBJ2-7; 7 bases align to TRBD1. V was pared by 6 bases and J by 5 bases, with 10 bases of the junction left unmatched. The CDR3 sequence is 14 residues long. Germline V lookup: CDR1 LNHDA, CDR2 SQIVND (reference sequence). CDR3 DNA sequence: TGTGCCAGTAGCCGACAGGGTTTGGGGAACGAGCAGTACTTC. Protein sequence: CASSRQGLGNEQYF.

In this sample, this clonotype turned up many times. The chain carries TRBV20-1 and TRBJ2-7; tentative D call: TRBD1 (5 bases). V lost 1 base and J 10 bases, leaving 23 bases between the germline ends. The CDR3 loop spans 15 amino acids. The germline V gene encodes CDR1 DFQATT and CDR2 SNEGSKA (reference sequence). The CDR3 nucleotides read TGCAGTGCTAGAGGGGTGGATTTTTTGTTTGGACATCAGTACTTC. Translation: CSARGVDFLFGHQYF.

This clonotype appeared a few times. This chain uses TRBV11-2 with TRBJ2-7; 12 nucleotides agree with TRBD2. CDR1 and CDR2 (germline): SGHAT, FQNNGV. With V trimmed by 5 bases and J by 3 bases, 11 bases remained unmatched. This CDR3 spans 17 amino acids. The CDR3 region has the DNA TGTGCCAGCAGCCCACTCACGACTAGCGGGAGAGGCTACGAGCAGTACTTC. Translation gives CASSPLTTSGRGYEQYF. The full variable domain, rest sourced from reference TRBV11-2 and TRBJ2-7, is EAGVAQSPRYKIIEKRQSVAFWCNPISGHATLYWYQQILGQGPKLLIQFQNNGVVDDSQLPKDRFSAERLKGVDSTLKIQPAKLEDSAVYLCASSPLTTSGRGYEQYFGPGTRLTVT.

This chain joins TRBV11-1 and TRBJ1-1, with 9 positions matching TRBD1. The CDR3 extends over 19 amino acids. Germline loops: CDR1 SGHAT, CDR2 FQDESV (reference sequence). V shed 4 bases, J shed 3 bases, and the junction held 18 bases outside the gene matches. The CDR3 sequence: CASSSQDPGQGRWYTEAFF. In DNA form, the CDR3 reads TGTGCCAGCAGCTCACAGGACCCGGGACAGGGAAGGTGGTACACTGAAGCTTTCTTT.